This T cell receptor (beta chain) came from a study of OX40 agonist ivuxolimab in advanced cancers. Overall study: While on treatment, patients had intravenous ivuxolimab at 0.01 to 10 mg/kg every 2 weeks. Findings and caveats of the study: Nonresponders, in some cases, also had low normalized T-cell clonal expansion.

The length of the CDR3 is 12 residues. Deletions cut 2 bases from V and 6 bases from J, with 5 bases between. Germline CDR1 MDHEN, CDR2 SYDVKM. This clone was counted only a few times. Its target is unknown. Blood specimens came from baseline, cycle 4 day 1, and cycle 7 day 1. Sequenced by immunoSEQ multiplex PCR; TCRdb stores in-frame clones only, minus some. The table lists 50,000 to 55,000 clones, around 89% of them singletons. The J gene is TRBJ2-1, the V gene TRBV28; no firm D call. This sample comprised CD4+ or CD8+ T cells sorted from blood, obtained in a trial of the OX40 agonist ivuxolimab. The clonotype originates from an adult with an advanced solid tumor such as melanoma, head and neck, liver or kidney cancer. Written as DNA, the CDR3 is TGTGCCAGCAGTTTAGGGGTCAATGAGCAGTTCTTC. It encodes CASSLGVNEQFF.